The following is a T cell receptor (beta chain) sequence with its context. The data stem from a study of blood T cell repertoires in COVID-19. Across the study: COVID-19 samples collected from the United States, Italy and Spain covered acute and convalescent phases.

It was during active infection that Seattle patients were enrolled and then longitudinally followed. How the authors handled the data: Estimated nucleated cell counts came from reference gene primer amplification. The table came from immunoSEQ multiplex PCR; TCRdb's copy has only in-frame clones and leaves some out. V, J and clone size are those of that table, while D and trimming were read from the DNA. The sample records approximately 45,000 clones, about 83% being singletons. The CDR3 sequence is 14 residues long. CDR1 MNHEY and CDR2 SVGAGI come from the germline V gene. With 6 bases removed from V and 4 bases from J, the gap between germline ends came to 13 bases.

The TCR was taken from a man between 40 and 49 years old with COVID-19, enrolled during active disease. The genes are TRBV6-5 and TRBJ1-3; no firm D call. Sequenced material: peripheral blood. The CDR3 region is CASSVTWYGNTIYF. CDR3 DNA: TGTGCCAGCAGCGTCACATGGTACGGAAACACCATATATTTT.